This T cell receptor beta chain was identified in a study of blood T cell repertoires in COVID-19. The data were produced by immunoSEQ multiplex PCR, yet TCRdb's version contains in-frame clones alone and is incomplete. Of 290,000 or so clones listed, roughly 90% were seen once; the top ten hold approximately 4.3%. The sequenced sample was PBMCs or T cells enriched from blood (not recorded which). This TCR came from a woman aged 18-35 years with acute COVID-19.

The CDR3 region has the DNA TGTGCCAGCAGTCAATCGCGGGGCACTGAAGCTTTCTTT. Encoded protein: CASSQSRGTEAFF. The rearrangement links TRBV3-1 (or the pseudogene TRBV3-2) to TRBJ1-1; D unresolved. This CDR3 comprises 13 residues. The germline V gene has CDR1 LGHDT and CDR2 YNNKEL (reference sequence). V lost 6 bases and J lost 4, with 12 bases in between.